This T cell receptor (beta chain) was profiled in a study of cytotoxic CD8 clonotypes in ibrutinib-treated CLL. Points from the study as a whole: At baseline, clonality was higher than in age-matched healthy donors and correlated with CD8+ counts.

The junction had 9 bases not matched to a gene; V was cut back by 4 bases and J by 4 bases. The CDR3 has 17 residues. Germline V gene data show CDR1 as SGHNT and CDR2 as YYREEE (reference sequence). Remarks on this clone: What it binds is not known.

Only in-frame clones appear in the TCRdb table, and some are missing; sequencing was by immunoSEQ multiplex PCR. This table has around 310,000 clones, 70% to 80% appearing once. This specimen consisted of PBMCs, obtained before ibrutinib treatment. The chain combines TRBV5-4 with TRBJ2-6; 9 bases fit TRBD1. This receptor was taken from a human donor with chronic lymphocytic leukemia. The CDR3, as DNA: TGTGCCAGCAGCACCAGACAGGGGGTAGGCGGGGCCAACGTCCTGACTTTC. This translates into CASSTRQGVGGANVLTF. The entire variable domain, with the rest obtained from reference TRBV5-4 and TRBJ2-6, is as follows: ETGVTQSPTHLIKTRGQQVTLRCSSQSGHNTVSWYQQALGQGPQFIFQYYREEENGRGNFPPRFSGLQFPNYSSELNVNALELDDSALYLCASSTRQGVGGANVLTFGAGSRLTVL.